These 32 T cell receptor beta chains were sequenced from one sample in a study of T cell responses to AZD1222 COVID-19 vaccine. Libraries were prepared by immunoSEQ multiplex PCR; TCRdb keeps only in-frame clonotypes and omits some of them. Altogether around 150,000 clones are present, approximately 88% being singletons, with the ten largest covering under 2.5%. This specimen was peripheral blood, taken on day 0 of AZD1222 vaccination. Source of these receptors: an adult in good health.

The chain employs TRBV15 and TRBJ1-2; D may be TRBD1 (6 bases). Germline V gene sequence: CDR1 LNHNV, CDR2 YYDKDF (reference sequence). V dropped 2 bases and J dropped 4 bases, with 14 bases sitting between them. The CDR3 sequence is 15 residues long. This CDR3 reads CATSRRDTPSYGYTF. CDR3 DNA sequence: TGTGCCACCAGCAGACGGGACACGCCATCCTATGGCTACACCTTC. The entire variable domain, with the rest obtained from reference TRBV15 and TRBJ1-2, is as follows: DAMVIQNPRYQVTQFGKPVTLSCSQTLNHNVMYWYQQKSSQAPKLLFHYYDKDFNNEADTPDNFQSRRPNTSFCFLDIRSPGLGDTAMYLCATSRRDTPSYGYTFGSGTRLTVV.

This chain connects TRBV7-8 to TRBJ1-4; 8 nucleotides agree with TRBD1. The CDR3 totals 14 residues. Looked up from germline, CDR1 is SGHVS and CDR2 is FQNEAQ. J lost 4 bases, V lost 5 bases, and 3 bases had no gene match. The CDR3 nucleotides are TGTGCCAGCAGCCACAGGGGGTTTAATGAAAAACTGTTTTTT. Translating it yields CASSHRGFNEKLFF.

The genes are TRBV30 and TRBJ1-2, with D hard to call. V dropped 0 bases and J dropped 4 bases, with 12 bases sitting between them. The CDR3 contains 14 residues. Germline V gene sequence: CDR1 GTSNPN, CDR2 SVGIG (reference sequence). The CDR3: CAWSVEPMGYGYTF. The CDR3 nucleotides read TGTGCCTGGAGTGTAGAACCCATGGGCTATGGCTACACCTTC.

This chain connects TRBV30 to TRBJ1-2, with unresolved D. Trimming shortened V by 0 bases and J by 4 bases, and 15 bases separated the two germline ends. The CDR3 contains 15 residues. The V gene's germline CDR1 is GTSNPN and CDR2 SVGIG (reference sequence). Here the CDR3 DNA reads TGTGCCTGGAGTGTAATACGGGGTTCGAGCTATGGCTACACCTTC. Translating gives CAWSVIRGSSYGYTF.

This clone has just one count. The CDR3, as DNA: TGTGCCAGCAGCGTTGGTAGCCAGAGCAATGAGCAGTTCTTC. The encoded protein is CASSVGSQSNEQFF. This chain links TRBV9 with TRBJ2-1; no clear D gene. The germline V gene encodes CDR1 SGDLS and CDR2 YYNGEE. V lost 2 bases and J 6 bases, leaving 12 bases between the germline ends. The CDR3 contains 14 residues. Variable domain in full (rest from reference TRBV9 and TRBJ2-1): DSGVTQTPKHLITATGQRVTLRCSPRSGDLSVYWYQQSLDQGLQFLIQYYNGEERAKGNILERFSAQQFPDLHSELNLSSLELGDSALYFCASSVGSQSNEQFFGPGTRLTVL.

This clone is a singleton in its sample. The rearrangement joins TRBV19 to TRBJ1-1; D might be TRBD1 (5 bases). CDR3 size: 14 residues. Germline-derived CDR1 and CDR2 are LNHDA and SQIVND (reference sequence). The V end lost 9 bases, the J end lost 0 bases, and 14 bases lay between the germline ends. CDR3 bases: TGTGCCAGCCGATCGGCAGGGATGAACACTGAAGCTTTCTTT. Its protein product is CASRSAGMNTEAFF.

The chain has TRBV5-1 and TRBJ2-7; tentatively, D is TRBD1 or TRBD2 (5 bases each). Germline CDR1 reads SGHRS; CDR2 reads YFSETQ. Deletions cut 6 bases from V and 0 bases from J, with 13 bases between. The length of the CDR3 is 14 residues. The CDR3 DNA sequence: TGCGCCAGCAAACCGATGGGGACCTCCTACGAGCAGTACTTC. Translation gives CASKPMGTSYEQYF.

This clone was seen a few times. The V call is TRBV27, the J call TRBJ1-1; D is unclear. Trimming took 0 bases from V and 6 from J, leaving 8 bases between them. CDR1 and CDR2 from the germline V gene are MNHEY and SMNVEV (reference sequence). The CDR3 extends over 13 amino acids. The DNA for the CDR3 is TGTGCCAGCAGTTTATCCCCGGTCGCTGAAGCTTTCTTT. This encodes CASSLSPVAEAFF.

This clone was seen a few times. The DNA for the CDR3 is TGCGCCAGCAGCCCCCTCGTAGACTCTGGCGGCTACACCTTC. As protein: CASSPLVDSGGYTF. The chain joins TRBV5-1 to TRBJ1-2, with D uncertain. This CDR3 is 14 amino acids long. V lost 4 bases and J lost 8, with 18 bases in between. CDR1 is SGHRS and CDR2 is YFSETQ in the germline V gene.

V usage is TRBV30 and J usage is TRBJ2-2; D is uncertain. The CDR3 loop spans 13 amino acids. CDR1 is GTSNPN and CDR2 is SVGIG in the germline V gene (reference sequence). The ends were cut back, 4 bases at V and 6 bases at J, with 12 bases in the middle. For the CDR3, the DNA is TGTGCCTGGAAAAAATCGGCGGCCGGGGAGCTGTTTTTT. Translating it yields CAWKKSAAGELFF.

V usage is TRBV2 and J usage is TRBJ1-3; a weak D match, TRBD1 (5 bases). CDR1 and CDR2 (germline): SNHLY, FYNNEI. The V end was cut by 6 bases, the J end by 1 base, with 16 bases between. The CDR3 sequence is 16 residues long. CDR3 in DNA: TGTGCCAGCAGCCAATCGGGACCCCTGTCTGGAAACACCATATATTTT. Encoded protein: CASSQSGPLSGNTIYF.

This rearrangement joins TRBV19 to TRBJ2-2; 8 bases match TRBD1. The CDR3 is 16 residues long. With 3 bases clipped from V and 0 bases from J, the junction kept 3 bases outside the gene matches. Per the germline V gene, CDR1 is LNHDA and CDR2 is SQIVND (reference sequence). CDR3 amino acids: CASSILQGANTGELFF. CDR3 DNA: TGTGCCAGTAGTATTTTACAGGGGGCGAACACCGGGGAGCTGTTTTTT.

The gene calls are TRBV6-2 or TRBV6-3 and TRBJ2-7; D unresolved. The CDR3 has 15 amino acids. V was clipped by 4 bases and J by 4 bases, with 17 bases between them. Germline CDR1 and CDR2: MNHEY and SVGEGT. The CDR3 DNA is TGTGCCAGCAGTTTTACGGGCCTTGGAAAATACGAGCAGTACTTC. Residues: CASSFTGLGKYEQYF.

CDR3 sequence reads: CASSLSVAATSEQFF. The CDR3 DNA reads TGTGCCAGCAGTTTATCGGTAGCGGCTACAAGTGAGCAGTTCTTC. This chain links TRBV27 with TRBJ2-1; weak D call: TRBD2 (6 bases). Germline values: CDR1 MNHEY, CDR2 SMNVEV (reference sequence). This CDR3 spans 15 amino acids. V gave up 0 bases and J gave up 9 bases, with 15 bases separating them.

The chain has TRBV19 and TRBJ1-5; D not resolved. Germline CDR1 reads LNHDA; CDR2 reads SQIVND (reference sequence). V was trimmed by 5 bases and J by 6 bases, leaving 8 bases between them. The CDR3 is 12 amino acids. The CDR3 reads CASSGNSQPQHF. As DNA, the CDR3 is TGTGCCAGTAGTGGGAATTCTCAGCCCCAGCATTTT. Variable domain in full (rest from reference TRBV19 and TRBJ1-5): DGGITQSPKYLFRKEGQNVTLSCEQNLNHDAMYWYRQDPGQGLRLIYYSQIVNDFQKGDIAEGYSVSREKKESFPLTVTSAQKNPTAFYLCASSGNSQPQHFGDGTRLSIL.

The CDR3 is CASGPGGWETQYF. As DNA, the CDR3 is TGTGCTAGTGGCCCCGGGGGCTGGGAGACCCAGTACTTC. The J gene is TRBJ2-5, the V gene TRBV12-5, with D possibly called TRBD1 or TRBD2 (6 bases each). The V gene's germline CDR1 is LGHNT and CDR2 FRNRAP. The CDR3 sequence is 13 residues long. V was pared by 6 bases and J by 5 bases, with 13 bases between.

The chain combines TRBV28 with TRBJ1-1; no clear D. In germline, CDR1 is MDHEN, CDR2 SYDVKM. V lost 5 bases and J lost 0, with 7 bases in between. The CDR3 covers 13 residues. This chain's CDR3 is CASSQQVNTEAFF. Written as DNA, the CDR3 is TGTGCCAGCAGTCAACAAGTGAACACTGAAGCTTTCTTT.

The rearrangement uses TRBV18 and TRBJ2-1; tentative D call: TRBD2 (5 bases). The CDR3 loop spans 13 amino acids. The V gene lost 2 bases and the J gene lost 11 bases, with 13 bases spanning the gap. Germline CDR1 is KGHSH and CDR2 is LQKENI. CDR3 DNA: TGTGCCAGCTCACCATTGGAGCGGTCAAAGCAGTTCTTC. Translated: CASSPLERSKQFF.

The chain combines TRBV11-2 with TRBJ1-2; D not resolved. The germline V gene encodes CDR1 SGHAT and CDR2 FQNNGV. V gave up 10 bases and J gave up 8 bases, with 20 bases separating them. The CDR3 loop spans 13 amino acids. The chain's CDR3 is CATLPRAYGGYTF. Here the CDR3 DNA reads TGTGCCACTCTCCCTAGGGCCTATGGGGGCTACACCTTC.

The CDR3 is CASSQESRGADTQYF. For the CDR3, the DNA is TGTGCCAGCAGCCAAGAGAGCCGGGGGGCAGATACGCAGTATTTT. The V gene is TRBV4-2, the J gene TRBJ2-3, with 7 bases identical to TRBD2. The J segment lost 4 bases and the V segment lost 0 bases, leaving 4 bases of the junction unmatched. From germline, CDR1 is LGHNA and CDR2 YNFKEQ. The CDR3 has 15 amino acids.

The rearrangement links TRBV3-1 (or the pseudogene TRBV3-2) to TRBJ1-5, with 7 bases aligning to TRBD1. Germline trimming cut 2 bases from V and 0 bases from J; bases unmatched to any gene: 4. Per germline, CDR1 LGHDT and CDR2 YNNKEL (reference sequence). There are 16 residues in the CDR3. For the CDR3, the DNA is TGTGCCAGCAGCCAAACCAGGGGGAATAGCAATCAGCCCCAGCATTTT. It yields the protein CASSQTRGNSNQPQHF.

This chain connects TRBV6-4 to TRBJ2-6; tentative D call: TRBD2 (6 bases). CDR3 length: 14 residues. V was trimmed by 6 bases and J by 4 bases, leaving 10 bases between them. From germline, CDR1 is MRHNA and CDR2 SNTAGT. As DNA, the CDR3 is TGTGCCAGCAGCCTAACTAGCGGGGCCAACGTCCTGACTTTC. This translates into CASSLTSGANVLTF.

CDR3 in amino acids: CASSQVPGGSYNSPLHF. As DNA, the CDR3 is TGCGCCAGCAGCCAAGTCCCAGGGGGCTCCTATAATTCACCCCTCCACTTT. V gene TRBV4-3 combines with J gene TRBJ1-6, with 7 bases fitting TRBD1. V shed 1 base, J shed 0 bases, and the junction held 3 bases outside the gene matches. CDR1 and CDR2 (germline): LGHNA, YSLEER. This CDR3 has 17 amino acids.

The rearrangement joins TRBV19 to TRBJ1-2, with unresolved D. The CDR3 has 16 amino acids. Germline V gene lookup returns CDR1 LNHDA and CDR2 SQIVND (reference sequence). V lost 3 bases to trimming and J lost 2 bases, with 16 bases between them. The CDR3 region has the DNA TGTGCCAGTAGTATTGGAAATCCAGTGCAGAACTATGGCTACACCTTC. It encodes CASSIGNPVQNYGYTF.

The CDR3 nucleotides read TGTGCCTGGAGTACGGGAAACACCATATATTTT. This sequence encodes CAWSTGNTIYF. V usage is TRBV30 and J usage is TRBJ1-3; no clear D gene. V dropped 2 bases and J dropped 4 bases, with 3 bases sitting between them. Germline V gene sequence: CDR1 GTSNPN, CDR2 SVGIG (reference sequence). The CDR3 is 11 amino acids. Full variable domain (outside the CDR3, taken from reference TRBV30 and TRBJ1-3): SQTIHQWPATLVQPVGSPLSLECTVEGTSNPNLYWYRQAAGRGLQLLFYSVGIGQISSEVPQNLSASRPQDRQFILSSKKLLLSDSGFYLCAWSTGNTIYFGEGSWLTVV.

This chain links TRBV29-1 with TRBJ1-1; no clear D. V lost 4 bases and J 1 base, leaving 7 bases between the germline ends. The germline CDR1 and CDR2 sequences are SQVTM and ANQGSEA. CDR3 length equals 12 residues. The CDR3 DNA is TGCAGCGTTGGATGGCGGAACACTGAAGCTTTCTTT. Translation: CSVGWRNTEAFF.

The chain uses TRBV24-1 and TRBJ2-7; 9 nucleotides match TRBD1. The CDR3 spans 16 residues. Germline-derived CDR1 and CDR2 are KGHDR and SFDVKD. Unmatched junction bases numbered 5, after V lost 3 bases and J lost 0 bases. The CDR3 nucleotides read TGTGCCACCAGTGATGGCGGGGACAGGGCCTCCTACGAGCAGTACTTC. Translation gives CATSDGGDRASYEQYF.

V usage is TRBV27 and J usage is TRBJ2-7; TRBD1 might be the D (6 bases). This CDR3 is built from 14 residues. Trimming removed 6 bases at V and 6 bases at J, with 18 bases between. Germline assignment: CDR1 MNHEY and CDR2 SMNVEV (reference sequence). CDR3 coding DNA: TGTGCCAGCAGCAATGTAGCCGCCAGGGGCGAGCAGTACTTC. Translation gives CASSNVAARGEQYF.

The chain joins TRBV29-1 to TRBJ1-2; D gene ambiguous. CDR3 length: 11 residues. V gave up 2 bases and J gave up 7 bases, with 8 bases separating them. The V gene's germline CDR1 is SQVTM and CDR2 ANQGSEA. CDR3 DNA sequence: TGCAGCGTTGAAACCCGACTTGGCTACACCTTC. Its protein is CSVETRLGYTF.

The rearrangement links TRBV19 to TRBJ1-4; 7 bases align to TRBD1. The CDR3 runs to 15 residues. Germline CDR1 reads LNHDA; CDR2 reads SQIVND (reference sequence). V lost 3 bases, J lost 5 bases, and 6 bases stayed unmatched. Here the CDR3 DNA reads TGTGCCAGTAGTATCTACGGGACAGCGAATGAAAAACTGTTTTTT. Translation gives CASSIYGTANEKLFF.

This chain connects TRBV4-1 to TRBJ2-2; 11 positions match TRBD2. J gave up 5 bases and V 1 base, and 3 bases lay outside the gene matches. This CDR3 comprises 16 residues. Germline assignment: CDR1 MGHRA and CDR2 YSYEKL. CDR3 sequence: CASSQVVAGGTGELFF. CDR3 bases: TGCGCCAGCAGCCAAGTGGTAGCGGGAGGGACCGGGGAGCTGTTTTTT.

About this clone: A junction end diverges from the germline sequence, so it may reflect a read error. This CDR3 reads CSVEDRFDTEAFF. The CDR3 nucleotides are TGCAGCGTGGAAGACAGGTTCGACACTGAAGCTTTCTTT. This chain connects TRBV29-1 to TRBJ1-1, with a possible D match to TRBD1 (6 bases). Germline V lookup: CDR1 SQVTM, CDR2 ANQGSEA. CDR3 length equals 13 residues.